These T cell receptor beta chains were read from a single sample in a study of blood T cell repertoires in COVID-19. Measured with immunoSEQ multiplex PCR; TCRdb has only the in-frame clones, and not every one. The table lists about 370,000 clones, approximately 90% of them singletons. Source material: PBMCs or T cells enriched from blood (not recorded which). These receptors originate from a middle-aged woman who had been exposed to COVID-19. Each CDR3 is given without its conserved first and last residue. D genes are given only for firm matches. Some rows mark clone size as missing; the rest say once, few, many or name a class of expanded clone.

cdr3_aa,v_call,d_call,clone_size
ASSPQPDSAEAF,TRBV7-2,NA,NA
SVDRYNEQF,TRBV29-1,NA,NA
ASRLVGGAGYT,TRBV12-3/TRBV12-4,NA,NA
ASSPPGQGRNGYT,TRBV6-5,TRBD1,NA
ASSFSGGLYNEQF,TRBV27,TRBD2,NA
ASSMGVGQGLGNEQF,TRBV19,TRBD1,NA
ASSSPGTGTYGYT,TRBV7-9,TRBD1,NA
SGGLAGTGELF,TRBV29-1,TRBD2,NA
ASRGAGGREQY,TRBV6-1,TRBD1,NA
ASSLVQGTKEAF,TRBV7-2,NA,once
ASSLRRRSNEQF,TRBV27,NA,NA
ASSFNRGIGETQY,TRBV11-2,TRBD1,NA
ASSYSTGRVDEQF,TRBV6-5,NA,NA
ASSLDRKNNYGYT,TRBV5-4,NA,NA
ASSVLYERD,TRBV2,NA,NA
ASRSGGTGGNTIY,TRBV6-5,TRBD1,NA
AWRTGGGNSPLH,TRBV30,TRBD1,once
ASSFRPGGTEAF,TRBV5-6,NA,NA
SVTTGTNYGYT,TRBV29-1,TRBD1,once
ASSTWDSEAF,TRBV27,TRBD1,few